This TCR beta chain was profiled in a study of blood T cell repertoires in COVID-19 (dated by TCRdb to about 2020). With respect to the entire study: Samples covering the acute and convalescent phases of COVID-19 were provided by collaborators in the United States, Italy and Spain. The prospective study material was composed of cDNA or gDNA derived from T cells, B-cell-depleted T cells, or PBMCs. Deeply sampled blood TCRbeta repertoires from subjects exposed to, actively infected with, or recovered from COVID-19 were included in the dataset. The repertoires were released in a freely available public database intended as a resource for research on the immune response to SARS-CoV-2. The samples were drawn from two sources: the first 160 participants of the ongoing ImmuneRACE study, and over 950 subjects contributed by 6 global collaborators. Sample metadata almost always included a de-identified subject ID, COVID-19 status, age in years and sex. Where available, HLA class I and class II types were taken from metadata supplied by the sample provider and were not determined by assay-based typing. On the study overall, not on this receptor specifically: How much clinical and demographic metadata was included differed by source and by participant, and the metadata was provided uncurated.

TCRbeta CDR3 regions were amplified from genomic DNA by means of the immunoSEQ Assay, a bias-controlled multiplex PCR. Under the source paper's analysis protocol: The number of nucleated cells in each sample was estimated by amplification of reference gene primers within the assay. To quantify the absolute abundance of each unique TCRbeta CDR3 rearrangement, sequence reads were collapsed and filtered. For each sample, productive Simpson clonality was calculated as the square root of Simpson's diversity index over productive rearrangements. TCRdb took over this immuneACCESS table, retaining in-frame rearrangements with V and J assigned. Such tables are incomplete; in checked studies, under half of the missing clones stem from an unresolved V gene, and the remainder is unexplained. V, J and clone size were drawn from that table, and D and trimming were deduced from the DNA. The sample table holds more than 25,000 clones, of which 70% to 90% were seen once. The ten largest account for around 30% of the sample.

Inclusive of the bounding cysteine and phenylalanine, the CDR3 is 15 residues long. The entry retains the CDR3 DNA only, 45 bases that are in frame from base 1. According to the germline V gene, CDR1 reads SGHTA and CDR2 reads FQGNSA. The germline V end is reduced by 5 bases and the J end by 2 bases; junction bases left unmatched: 8. As regards this clone: It has no known antigen specificity. The input lacks base qualities; no much larger clone sits a single base away.

One collaborating source in Seattle enrolled patients while the patients were actively infected and followed the patients over time throughout the course of disease. The collaborating institutions used their own protocols to collect whole blood in K2EDTA tubes. For TCRbeta analysis, collaborators shipped samples in one of three forms: frozen whole blood, isolated PBMCs, or DNA extracted from either of those sample types. The receptor chain draws on TRBV7-2 and TRBJ2-7; TRBD2 matches 8 bases in the middle. The receptor was derived from a woman over 75 with COVID-19, enrolled during active disease. Sequenced material: peripheral blood. The encoded CDR3 is CASSPQRGPTYEQYF. The nucleotides are TGTGCCAGCAGCCCTCAGCGGGGGCCTACCTACGAGCAGTACTTC.